This T cell receptor (beta chain) was retrieved from a study of beta chain features in type 1 diabetes. Study background: Sorted cell examination encompassed approximately 98,000,000 cells across all samples. Study results and caveats: There was a moderate but significant shortening of TCRB CDR3s in all four CD4+ subsets of Type 1 diabetes patients.

Expressed TCRB transcripts were sequenced because the isolated RNA had all been reverse transcribed beforehand. Method: immunoSEQ multiplex PCR; TCRdb's copy keeps in-frame clones and lacks some. Of approximately 730,000 clones in the sample, around 15% were seen once. In its sample, this clone was seen a few times. The target antigen is unknown. Sequenced: naive CD4+ T cells from blood. The receptor's source is a man between 18 and 35 years old with type 1 diabetes.

The CDR3 region has the DNA TGTGCCAGCTCACCGACAGTCCCAAGCGACCAGTACTTC. Protein: CASSPTVPSDQYF. The chain uses TRBV18 and TRBJ2-5, with TRBD1 as a possible D gene (5 bases). CDR1 is KGHSH and CDR2 is LQKENI in the germline V gene. The ends were cut back, 3 bases at V and 10 bases at J, with 15 bases in the middle. This CDR3 has 13 residues. The full variable domain, in which reference TRBV18 and TRBJ2-5 provide the parts outside the CDR3, is NAGVMQNPRHLVRRRGQEARLRCSPMKGHSHVYWYRQLPEEGLKFMVYLQKENIIDESGMPKERFSAEFPKEGPSILRIQQVVRGDSAAYFCASSPTVPSDQYFGPGTRLLVL.